These 21 T cell receptor beta chains came from one sample sequenced in a study of naive and memory T cell subsets. The library had UMIs added by 3' ligation of an oligonucleotide to TCR cDNA. Ligated cDNA underwent four rounds of PCR with nested alpha and beta constant region primers and SP2. Each CDR3 protein gets one entry after TCRdb re-called the 5' RACE reads with MiXCR. Of 25,000 to 35,000 distinct CDR3 sequences in the sample, 16% were seen once. These TCRs come from a female donor in good health.

The rearrangement links TRBV4-2 to TRBJ1-1; 7 bases match TRBD1. In germline, CDR1 is LGHNA, CDR2 YNFKEQ. This CDR3 is built from 15 residues. V trimming: 2 bases; J trimming: 1 base; junction bases outside the gene matches: 4. DNA of the CDR3: TGTGCCAGCAGCCAAATTCGGACAGGGAACACTGAAGCTTTCTTT. It is translated as CASSQIRTGNTEAFF.

This clonotype was detected only a few times. CDR3: CASSLWSQGSQETQYF. The CDR3 nucleotides read TGTGCCAGCAGCTTGTGGTCGCAGGGAAGTCAAGAGACCCAGTACTTC. V usage is TRBV5-5 and J usage is TRBJ2-5; perhaps TRBD1 as D (5 bases). The CDR3 is made up of 16 amino acids. Germline V gene sequence: CDR1 SGHKS, CDR2 YYEKEE (reference sequence). V lost 1 base, J lost 2 bases, and 15 bases lay in between.

In DNA form, the CDR3 reads TGTGCCAGCAGCTTAACGGGGGGACAGGGGGCCCGAGGGACTGAAGCTTTCTTT. Translation gives CASSLTGGQGARGTEAFF. V usage is TRBV7-6 and J usage is TRBJ1-1; 12 bases are a match to TRBD1. CDR1 is SGHVS and CDR2 is FNYEAQ in the germline V gene. The length of the CDR3 is 18 residues. V dropped 2 bases and J dropped 5; count of bases not matched to a gene: 12.

This clonotype is labeled as medium-sized. The chain couples TRBV10-3 to TRBJ1-1; tentatively, D is TRBD1 (6 bases). V was cut by 6 bases and J by 6 bases, with 8 bases left in between. Germline CDR1 ENHRY, CDR2 SYGVKD. The CDR3 sequence is 11 residues long. The CDR3 bases are TGTGCCATCAGCAAGGGGGCTGAAGCTTTCTTT. Its protein product is CAISKGAEAFF.

This clonotype was seen repeatedly, ten times or more. The chain combines TRBV11-2 with TRBJ2-7; TRBD1 aligns across 9 bases. Germline assignment: CDR1 SGHAT and CDR2 FQNNGV. This CDR3 contains 15 residues. Trimming at V came to 5 bases and at J to 5 bases, leaving 10 bases not matched to a gene. CDR3 sequence: CASSLPGQGIHEQYF. The CDR3, as DNA: TGTGCCAGCAGCCTCCCGGGACAGGGTATACACGAGCAGTACTTC.

This chain links TRBV20-1 with TRBJ2-3, with 14 positions matching TRBD2. Germline values: CDR1 DFQATT, CDR2 SNEGSKA (reference sequence). The V segment lost 1 base and the J segment 1 base; nucleotides outside the gene matches: 4. The CDR3 length is 17 residues. CDR3 sequence reads: CSARGLAGGHGTDTQYF. As DNA, the CDR3 is TGCAGTGCTAGAGGACTAGCGGGGGGGCACGGCACAGATACGCAGTATTTT.

This clonotype was detected a few times. The V and J genes are TRBV5-1 and TRBJ2-3; tentatively, D is TRBD1 or TRBD2 (5 bases each). Looked up from germline, CDR1 is SGHRS and CDR2 is YFSETQ. The length of the CDR3 is 14 residues. V lost 3 bases, J lost 1 base, and 9 bases lay in between. The CDR3 coding sequence is TGCGCCAGCAGCTCCAGGGACGGCACAGATACGCAGTATTTT. This codes for CASSSRDGTDTQYF.

This clonotype was seen at least ten times. CDR3 in amino acids: CSVGQLLAAEAFF. The CDR3 DNA is TGCAGCGTTGGACAGCTTCTGGCCGCTGAAGCTTTCTTT. The chain couples TRBV29-1 to TRBJ1-1; the D gene is possibly TRBD1 (5 bases). The CDR3 length is 13 residues. V lost 4 bases and J lost 6, with 15 bases in between. Germline lookup yields CDR1 SQVTM and CDR2 ANQGSEA.

The rearrangement uses TRBV27 and TRBJ2-3, with a possible D match to TRBD2 (7 bases). The CDR3 loop spans 16 amino acids. V was shortened by 8 bases and J by 2 bases, with 20 bases between the two germline ends. Germline CDR1 MNHEY, CDR2 SMNVEV (reference sequence). The CDR3: CASLRVAGAHTDTQYF. CDR3 nucleotide sequence: TGTGCCAGCCTTCGCGTGGCGGGGGCCCACACAGATACGCAGTATTTT.

The V and J genes are TRBV2 and TRBJ2-2; 10 bases map to TRBD1. The CDR3 consists of 13 residues. Unmatched junction bases numbered 0, after V lost 6 bases and J lost 5 bases. Germline V CDR1 and CDR2: SNHLY, FYNNEI. The CDR3 nucleotides are TGTGCCAGCAGGGACAGGGGGACCGGGGAGCTGTTTTTT. It codes for CASRDRGTGELFF.

This clonotype was seen ten or more times. A read error may account for a junction end that differs from germline. This chain uses TRBV12-3 or TRBV12-4 with TRBJ1-2; TRBD1 aligns across 10 bases. The CDR3 is 14 residues long. CDR3 DNA sequence: TGTGCCAGCAGCCGGGACAGGGGAAAGAGTGGCGACACCTTC. Translation: CASSRDRGKSGDTF.

On this clonotype itself: This may come from a read error, since a much larger clone is one base off. The chain couples TRBV20-1 to TRBJ2-7; 7 positions agree with TRBD1. Per germline, CDR1 DFQATT and CDR2 SNEGSKA (reference sequence). Trimming at V came to 7 bases and at J to 2 bases, leaving 11 bases not matched to a gene. The CDR3 loop spans 14 amino acids. In DNA, the CDR3 is TGCAGTGATGGGCCGGGACAGCATGCCTACGAGCAGTACTTC. Residues: CSDGPGQHAYEQYF.

The chain joins TRBV12-3 or TRBV12-4 to TRBJ2-3; a possible D gene is TRBD2 (5 bases). The CDR3 runs 14 residues. Trimming removed 0 bases at V and 7 bases at J, with 11 bases between. The DNA for the CDR3 is TGTGCCAGCAGTTTAGCGCTCGAGGGTCATACGCAGTATTTT. Amino acid sequence: CASSLALEGHTQYF.

This clonotype was found a few times. The chain carries TRBV6-1 and TRBJ2-3, with 8 bases matching TRBD2. The CDR3 has 17 residues. In germline, CDR1 is MNHNS, CDR2 SASEGT. Unmatched junction bases numbered 11, after V lost 5 bases and J lost 1 base. CDR3 amino acids: CASSIQPGTSGTDTQYF. The CDR3 nucleotides are TGTGCCAGCAGTATCCAGCCCGGGACTAGTGGCACAGATACGCAGTATTTT.

This clonotype was picked up a small number of times. A junction boundary mismatches the germline segment, possibly from a read error. The CDR3 is CASSLAEVGTQYF. Here the CDR3 DNA reads TGTGCCAGCAGCCTAGCCGAGGTCGGTACGCAGTATTTT. The rearrangement uses TRBV7-9 and TRBJ2-3; D perhaps matches TRBD2 (5 bases). The CDR3 spans 13 residues. Looked up from germline, CDR1 is SEHNR and CDR2 is FQNEAQ (reference sequence). Supplemented by reference TRBV7-9 and TRBJ2-3, the full variable domain reads DTGVSQNPRHKITKRGQNVTFRCDPISEHNRLYWYRQTLGQGPEFLTYFQNEAQLEKSRLLSDRFSAERPKGSFSTLEIQRTEQGDSAMYLCASSLAEVGTQYFGPGTRLTVL.

This clonotype came up a few times. V is TRBV6-5 and J is TRBJ2-2; a possible D gene is TRBD2 (6 bases). Between the trimmed V and J ends, which lost 10 bases and 5 bases, there was a span of 20 bases. There are 15 residues in the CDR3. The germline gives CDR1 MNHEY, CDR2 SVGAGI. The DNA of the CDR3 is TGTGCCACCCAGGGCTACGCTAGCGTGACCGGGGAGCTGTTTTTT. It encodes CATQGYASVTGELFF.

This clonotype was counted many times. The chain has TRBV3-1 and TRBJ2-7; no firm D call. Between the trimmed V and J ends, which lost 2 bases and 2 bases, there was a span of 4 bases. Germline CDR1 is LGHDT and CDR2 is YNNKEL (reference sequence). The CDR3 is 12 residues long. The CDR3 DNA is TGTGCCAGCAGCCAAATCCCCTACGAGCAGTACTTC. Translating it yields CASSQIPYEQYF.

The chain employs TRBV10-3 and TRBJ1-2; no clear D gene. This CDR3 region has 16 residues. CDR1 and CDR2 (germline): ENHRY, SYGVKD. The V gene lost 0 bases and the J gene lost 6 bases, with 17 bases spanning the gap. The CDR3, as DNA: TGTGCCATCAGTGAGTCGGGAAGTATCTCTGCAAATGGCTACACCTTC. This translates into CAISESGSISANGYTF.

This clonotype has ten or more counts. This chain uses TRBV6-5 with TRBJ2-7; D is perhaps TRBD2 (6 bases). V was cut by 4 bases and J by 2 bases, with 12 bases left in between. The CDR3 is 14 amino acids. Per germline, CDR1 MNHEY and CDR2 SVGAGI. The CDR3 sequence: CASSSAGSTYEQYF. CDR3 in DNA: TGTGCCAGCAGTTCGGCGGGGTCCACCTACGAGCAGTACTTC.

This clonotype was seen a handful of times. The J gene is TRBJ1-2, the V gene TRBV6-1; D is possibly TRBD1 (5 bases). The CDR3 length is 13 residues. Germline-derived CDR1 and CDR2 are MNHNS and SASEGT. V was clipped by 7 bases and J by 0 bases, with 9 bases between them. CDR3 sequence reads: CASMRGSNYGYTF. DNA of the CDR3: TGTGCCAGCATGCGGGGGTCTAACTATGGCTACACCTTC.

Written as DNA, the CDR3 is TGTGCCAGCAGCCAATATCAGGGATTGGAGACCCAGTACTTC. Translation: CASSQYQGLETQYF. The chain is built from TRBV14 and TRBJ2-5, with D perhaps matching TRBD1 (5 bases). Germline V gene lookup returns CDR1 SGHDN and CDR2 FVKESK. The V gene lost 2 bases and the J gene lost 5 bases, with 12 bases spanning the gap. This CDR3 spans 14 amino acids.